A single sample is the source of the 29 T cell receptor beta chains below, sequenced in a study of cytomegalovirus exposure and HLA in healthy donors. The PCR ran on 60 Vbeta and 13 Jbeta primers. Using immunoSEQ multiplex PCR, the repertoire was profiled, and TCRdb retains in-frame clones only, with some absent. The sample shows 100,000 to 150,000 clones, roughly four fifths of them seen only once. Sequencing was done on a sample of PBMCs. Receptor source: a woman aged 40 to 50 in good health and CMV-seropositive.

This clone was recorded only once. The chain carries TRBV7-9 and TRBJ2-7; 7 bases are a match to TRBD2. Trimming cost V 5 bases and J 3 bases; bases outside gene matches: 10. This CDR3 spans 15 amino acids. Germline V CDR1 and CDR2: SEHNR, FQNEAQ (reference sequence). The CDR3 bases are TGTGCCAGCAGCCCCACTACCCTAGCGGTCTACGAGCAGTACTTC. Protein product: CASSPTTLAVYEQYF.

The gene calls are TRBV27 and TRBJ1-2; 11 nucleotides match TRBD1. The CDR3 extends over 16 amino acids. Trimming at V came to 2 bases and at J to 5 bases, leaving 7 bases not matched to a gene. Germline values: CDR1 MNHEY, CDR2 SMNVEV (reference sequence). The CDR3: CASSLGTGGRFYGYTF. CDR3 nucleotides: TGTGCCAGCAGTTTAGGGACAGGGGGGCGATTTTATGGCTACACCTTC.

This clone occurred once. The chain joins TRBV5-6 to TRBJ1-1; possibly TRBD1 for D (6 bases). Germline lookup yields CDR1 SGHDT and CDR2 YYEEEE. The CDR3 spans 15 residues. The germline V and J ends were trimmed by 4 bases and 1 base, with 14 bases remaining between them. The CDR3 sequence is CASSISGVPNTEAFF. Written as DNA, the CDR3 is TGTGCCAGCAGCATATCAGGGGTGCCGAACACTGAAGCTTTCTTT.

This clone has a single count. The chain recombines TRBV5-4 with TRBJ2-7; 12 bases line up with TRBD1. Germline CDR1 reads SGHNT; CDR2 reads YYREEE (reference sequence). The CDR3 extends over 14 amino acids. Trimming at V came to 4 bases and at J to 5 bases, leaving 4 bases not matched to a gene. The CDR3 spells CASSPRDRGHEQYF. CDR3 DNA sequence: TGTGCCAGCAGCCCCCGGGACAGGGGGCACGAGCAGTACTTC.

The CDR3 region is CASSGGTGYETQYF. Written as DNA, the CDR3 is TGTGCCAGCAGCGGGGGCACAGGGTACGAGACCCAGTACTTC. The chain joins TRBV7-9 to TRBJ2-5; maybe TRBD1 (6 bases). Trimming left V 5 bases short and J 5 bases short, with 15 bases between. The CDR3 has 14 residues. Germline assignment: CDR1 SEHNR and CDR2 FQNEAQ (reference sequence).

The J gene is TRBJ2-7, the V gene TRBV7-9; 10 bases map to TRBD2. The trim removed 1 base at V and 2 bases at J, leaving 5 bases unmatched. The CDR3 runs to 16 residues. Germline V gene sequence: CDR1 SEHNR, CDR2 FQNEAQ (reference sequence). The DNA of the CDR3 is TGTGCCAGCAGCTTAGAGGGTAGCGGGAGGACCTACGAGCAGTACTTC. This translates into CASSLEGSGRTYEQYF.

This chain connects TRBV5-6 to TRBJ2-7, with 9 bases lining up with TRBD1. CDR1 and CDR2 (germline): SGHDT, YYEEEE. J gave up 2 bases and V 3 bases, and 3 bases lay outside the gene matches. The CDR3 consists of 14 residues. CDR3 region: CASSYRQGAYEQYF. In DNA form, the CDR3 reads TGTGCCAGCAGCTACAGACAGGGGGCCTACGAGCAGTACTTC.

This clone was observed a few times. V gene TRBV6-5 combines with J gene TRBJ1-2; maybe TRBD1 (5 bases). V was cut by 0 bases and J by 5 bases, with 16 bases left in between. From germline, CDR1 is MNHEY and CDR2 SVGAGI. CDR3 length: 16 amino acids. The CDR3 loop reads CASSYSLQGTMYGYTF. Written as DNA, the CDR3 is TGTGCCAGCAGTTACTCGTTGCAGGGAACTATGTATGGCTACACCTTC.

The V call is TRBV7-2, the J call TRBJ2-7; perhaps TRBD1 as D (5 bases). Germline V gene sequence: CDR1 SGHTA, CDR2 FQGNSA. Trimming stripped 0 bases from V and 4 bases from J, with 13 bases between. There are 15 residues in the CDR3. The CDR3 sequence: CASSLASNRKYEQYF. CDR3 sequence (DNA): TGTGCCAGCAGCTTAGCGTCAAACAGGAAGTACGAGCAGTACTTC.

This clone was seen more than once but under ten times. The chain combines TRBV6-1 with TRBJ2-1, with 13 bases lining up with TRBD2. The CDR3 is made up of 15 amino acids. Germline values: CDR1 MNHNS, CDR2 SASEGT. Trimming took 11 bases from V and 4 from J; bases not matched to a gene: 8. The CDR3 loop is CAYSPGLAGYNEQFF. The CDR3 coding sequence is TGTGCCTATTCACCGGGACTAGCGGGGTACAATGAGCAGTTCTTC.

The rearrangement joins TRBV28 to TRBJ2-4; 7 bases match TRBD1. V was clipped by 5 bases and J by 0 bases; unmatched bases: 7. The germline CDR1 and CDR2 sequences are MDHEN and SYDVKM. The CDR3 is 16 amino acids. CDR3 loop: CASSIRQGLAKNIQYF. The CDR3 DNA sequence: TGTGCCAGCAGTATTAGACAGGGCCTAGCCAAAAACATTCAGTACTTC.

In its sample, this clone was seen once. The chain couples TRBV5-6 to TRBJ1-1; D not resolved. Germline loops: CDR1 SGHDT, CDR2 YYEEEE. This CDR3 region has 14 residues. V was pared by 0 bases and J by 2 bases, with 8 bases between. CDR3 sequence reads: CASSLASLNTEAFF. In DNA, the CDR3 is TGTGCCAGCAGCTTGGCGAGCCTAAACACTGAAGCTTTCTTT.

The CDR3 nucleotides are TGTGCCAGTAGTATCGAGGGACAGGGTCAGCCCCAGCATTTT. Protein product: CASSIEGQGQPQHF. The gene calls are TRBV19 and TRBJ1-5; 9 positions agree with TRBD1. V dropped 3 bases and J dropped 6; count of bases not matched to a gene: 3. The CDR3 contains 14 residues. Germline CDR1 reads LNHDA; CDR2 reads SQIVND (reference sequence).

This chain joins TRBV28 and TRBJ2-1; possibly TRBD2 for D (6 bases). V lost 4 bases to trimming and J lost 2 bases, with 9 bases between them. The CDR3 contains 14 residues. CDR1 MDHEN and CDR2 SYDVKM come from the germline V gene. CDR3 coding DNA: TGTGCCAGCAGTTGGAGGGACCCCTACAATGAGCAGTTCTTC. This translates into CASSWRDPYNEQFF.

J is TRBJ2-2 and V is TRBV7-2; 8 nucleotides line up with TRBD1. The length of the CDR3 is 15 residues. V trimming: 4 bases; J trimming: 8 bases; junction bases outside the gene matches: 9. The germline V gene encodes CDR1 SGHTA and CDR2 FQGNSA. CDR3: CASSSTGASGGELFF. In DNA form, the CDR3 reads TGTGCCAGCAGCTCGACAGGGGCCTCCGGGGGGGAGCTGTTTTTT.

This clone was counted a few times. V and J are TRBV6-6 and TRBJ2-7; D call uncertain. CDR3 length: 14 residues. Germline V gene lookup returns CDR1 MNHNY and CDR2 SVGAGI (reference sequence). Trimming shortened V by 0 bases and J by 3 bases, and 9 bases separated the two germline ends. The CDR3 is CASSYSSTNYEQYF. In DNA, the CDR3 is TGTGCCAGCAGTTACTCTTCGACAAACTACGAGCAGTACTTC.

J is TRBJ1-1 and V is TRBV27; 7 bases line up with TRBD1. With 7 bases clipped from V and 4 bases from J, the junction kept 12 bases outside the gene matches. This CDR3 spans 15 amino acids. Germline V gives CDR1 MNHEY, CDR2 SMNVEV (reference sequence). The CDR3 here is CASIKGAGVATEAFF. CDR3 nucleotide sequence: TGTGCCAGCATAAAGGGGGCAGGGGTGGCCACTGAAGCTTTCTTT.

This chain uses TRBV13 with TRBJ1-2, with D maybe TRBD1 (6 bases). The ends were cut back, 4 bases at V and 8 bases at J, with 14 bases in the middle. Looked up from germline, CDR1 is PRHDT and CDR2 is FYEKMQ (reference sequence). The CDR3 runs 13 residues. The CDR3 reads CASSWGLRPGYTF. CDR3 DNA sequence: TGTGCCAGCAGCTGGGGGCTCCGGCCCGGCTACACCTTC. Filled out from reference TRBV13 and TRBJ1-2, the complete variable domain reads AAGVIQSPRHLIKEKRETATLKCYPIPRHDTVYWYQQGPGQDPQFLISFYEKMQSDKGSIPDRFSAQQFSDYHSELNMSSLELGDSALYFCASSWGLRPGYTFGSGTRLTVV.

The genes are TRBV28 and TRBJ1-2, with a possible D match to TRBD1 (5 bases). CDR1 is MDHEN and CDR2 is SYDVKM in the germline V gene. With 7 bases removed from V and 4 bases from J, the gap between germline ends came to 10 bases. CDR3 length equals 12 residues. CDR3 residues: CASTAGFYGYTF. DNA for the CDR3: TGTGCCAGCACCGCAGGGTTCTATGGCTACACCTTC.

The V and J genes are TRBV28 and TRBJ2-7, with no clear D. Germline loops: CDR1 MDHEN, CDR2 SYDVKM. The CDR3 has 12 amino acids. The CDR3 DNA reads TGTGCATCTGGGCCAACGGCCTACGAGCAGTACTTC. Translating it yields CASGPTAYEQYF.

The V call is TRBV5-6, the J call TRBJ2-1; unclear D gene. Germline assignment: CDR1 SGHDT and CDR2 YYEEEE. V dropped 1 base and J dropped 6 bases, with 8 bases sitting between them. The CDR3 is 13 amino acids. The CDR3 DNA sequence: TGTGCCAGCAGCTTGTCCCCGAGCAATGAGCAGTTCTTC. It specifies CASSLSPSNEQFF.

The CDR3 is CASRIGQGRTEAFF. CDR3 DNA sequence: TGTGCCAGCAGGATCGGACAGGGGAGGACTGAAGCTTTCTTT. The chain has TRBV6-5 and TRBJ1-1; TRBD1 matches 9 bases. Per the germline V gene, CDR1 is MNHEY and CDR2 is SVGAGI. The CDR3 is made up of 14 amino acids. V gave up 6 bases and J gave up 5 bases; unmatched junction bases: 7.

This sequence joins TRBV7-9 and TRBJ1-1; 7 nucleotides align to TRBD1. CDR1 and CDR2 (germline): SEHNR, FQNEAQ (reference sequence). The V segment lost 2 bases and the J segment 3 bases; nucleotides outside the gene matches: 3. This CDR3 contains 14 residues. The CDR3 nucleotides are TGTGCCAGCAGCTTATCAGGGGGTGACACTGAAGCTTTCTTT. Its protein is CASSLSGGDTEAFF.

V usage is TRBV27 and J usage is TRBJ2-7, with D possibly being TRBD1 (6 bases). This CDR3 is 13 amino acids long. CDR1 MNHEY and CDR2 SMNVEV come from the germline V gene (reference sequence). The V end was cut by 2 bases, the J end by 2 bases, with 7 bases between. The CDR3 region is CASSLGGTYEQYF. The CDR3 region has the DNA TGTGCCAGCAGTTTAGGGGGCACCTACGAGCAGTACTTC.

With regard to this clone: Other DNA sequences in the same sample also yield this CDR3. The V call is TRBV7-3, the J call TRBJ2-7; 10 nucleotides align to TRBD2. V dropped 4 bases and J dropped 2; count of bases not matched to a gene: 5. This CDR3 region has 15 residues. CDR1 is SGHTA, CDR2 FQGTGA, per germline. CDR3 nucleotide sequence: TGTGCCAGCAGCTCCCTAGCGGGAGACCCCTACGAGCAGTACTTC. Its protein product is CASSSLAGDPYEQYF.

This clone appeared a single time. The DNA of the CDR3 is TGTGCCAGCATACAGGGGTGGAATTCACCCCTCCACTTT. As protein: CASIQGWNSPLHF. The rearrangement uses TRBV2 and TRBJ1-6, with 7 bases aligning to TRBD1. CDR3 length: 13 residues. CDR1 is SNHLY and CDR2 is FYNNEI in the germline V gene. Trimming took 7 bases from V and 7 from J; bases not matched to a gene: 4. Drawing the rest from reference TRBV2 and TRBJ1-6, the complete variable domain is EPEVTQTPSHQVTQMGQEVILRCVPISNHLYFYWYRQILGQKVEFLVSFYNNEISEKSEIFDDQFSVERPDGSNFTLKIRSTKLEDSAMYFCASIQGWNSPLHFGNGTRLTVT.

This clone was recorded once. The rearrangement joins TRBV9 to TRBJ2-3, with unresolved D. The CDR3 has 14 residues. Germline CDR1 and CDR2: SGDLS and YYNGEE. The germline V and J ends were trimmed by 0 bases and 6 bases, with 11 bases remaining between them. The CDR3 sequence: CASSVASVRDTQYF. The CDR3 nucleotides are TGTGCCAGCAGCGTAGCTTCAGTGCGGGATACGCAGTATTTT.

This sequence joins TRBV30 and TRBJ1-2, with 7 bases that match TRBD1. CDR1 is GTSNPN, CDR2 SVGIG, per germline (reference sequence). V gave up 3 bases and J gave up 7 bases; unmatched junction bases: 2. The CDR3 runs to 11 residues. CDR3 nucleotide sequence: TGTGCCTGGAGCGACAGGGCTGGCTACACCTTC. This sequence encodes CAWSDRAGYTF.

The rearrangement joins TRBV2 to TRBJ1-6; unclear D gene. The V end lost 2 bases, the J end lost 11 bases, and 10 bases lay between the germline ends. CDR3 size: 13 residues. CDR1 and CDR2 (germline): SNHLY, FYNNEI. In DNA, the CDR3 is TGTGCCAGCAGTGAAAGCGGGAGTACACCCCTCCACTTT. It is translated as CASSESGSTPLHF.